This T cell receptor (beta chain) was identified in a study of graft-versus-host responses after intestinal transplantation. Per the germline V gene, CDR1 is MNHEY and CDR2 is SVGAGI. CDR3 length: 13 amino acids. The V gene lost 11 bases and the J gene lost 4 bases, with 17 bases spanning the gap. Only in-frame clones appear in the TCRdb table, and some are missing; sequencing was by immunoSEQ multiplex PCR. The sample has roughly 40,000 clones; roughly 90% are singletons. Regarding this clone: Its matching antigen is unknown.

Study-wide findings and caveats: GvH clones turned up in recipient marrow; some had shown up first in ileum or blood.

The source was PBMCs, collected 524 days after transplant. This clonotype originated in a human patient who received an intestinal transplant, so some T cells may come from the graft donor. The rearrangement joins TRBV6-5 to TRBJ1-2; no definite D call. CDR3 in DNA: TGTGCCGCTAAGGGAACAGTCACCTATGGCTACACCTTC. Translated: CAAKGTVTYGYTF.